The 27 T cell receptor beta chains given below trace back to one sample, sequenced in a study of blood T cell repertoires in COVID-19. The assay was immunoSEQ multiplex PCR, and TCRdb's table has in-frame clones only and misses some. The repertoire holds some 160,000 clones, with approximately 86% as singletons. The sample consisted of peripheral blood. All receptors come from a woman aged 80 or over with COVID-19, enrolled during active disease.

This chain joins TRBV7-8 and TRBJ1-2; D ambiguous. The length of the CDR3 is 17 residues. Trimming took 0 bases from V and 0 from J, leaving 14 bases between them. Germline V gene lookup returns CDR1 SGHVS and CDR2 FQNEAQ. CDR3 nucleotides: TGTGCCAGCAGCTTAGCATGGGGAGGACGTTCTAACTATGGCTACACCTTC. Residues: CASSLAWGGRSNYGYTF.

This chain connects TRBV2 to TRBJ2-7; 9 nucleotides align to TRBD2. J lost 5 bases, V lost 3 bases, and 8 bases had no gene match. The length of the CDR3 is 15 residues. Germline V CDR1 and CDR2: SNHLY, FYNNEI. The CDR3 sequence: CASSDRSGGFDEQYF. The CDR3 DNA reads as TGTGCCAGCAGTGATCGAAGCGGGGGGTTCGACGAGCAGTACTTC.

This chain uses TRBV3-1 (or the pseudogene TRBV3-2) with TRBJ2-7, with a weak D call TRBD1 (6 bases). The V end lost 4 bases, the J end lost 6 bases, and 13 bases lay between the germline ends. This CDR3 is built from 13 residues. Germline V lookup: CDR1 LGHDT, CDR2 YNNKEL (reference sequence). The chain's CDR3 is CASSLGAVSEQYF. The CDR3 nucleotides read TGTGCCAGCAGCCTGGGGGCGGTCTCCGAGCAGTACTTC.

This chain uses TRBV4-2 with TRBJ1-6; D perhaps matches TRBD1 (5 bases). The V gene lost 1 base and the J gene lost 6 bases, with 7 bases spanning the gap. Germline-derived CDR1 and CDR2 are LGHNA and YNFKEQ. This CDR3 has 14 residues. Written as DNA, the CDR3 is TGTGCCAGCAGCCAAGTAGGGGTTAATTCACCCCTCCACTTT. Protein product: CASSQVGVNSPLHF.

The chain is built from TRBV11-1 and TRBJ2-3; a possible D gene is TRBD1 (5 bases). Germline loops: CDR1 SGHAT, CDR2 FQDESV (reference sequence). This CDR3 contains 14 residues. Trimming removed 2 bases from V and 5 bases from J, with 11 bases in between. DNA of the CDR3: TGTGCCAGCAGCTTACTTAGGGGTCTAGATACGCAGTATTTT. This encodes CASSLLRGLDTQYF.

The rearrangement links TRBV7-3 to TRBJ2-2, with 8 positions matching TRBD1. V lost 7 bases, J lost 0 bases, and 4 bases stayed unmatched. This CDR3 region has 15 residues. CDR1 and CDR2 from the germline V gene are SGHTA and FQGTGA. This CDR3 reads CASTPGQANTGELFF. The CDR3 DNA sequence: TGTGCCAGCACCCCGGGACAGGCGAACACCGGGGAGCTGTTTTTT.

V usage is TRBV3-1 (or the pseudogene TRBV3-2) and J usage is TRBJ2-7; D ambiguous. Germline V CDR1 and CDR2: LGHDT, YNNKEL (reference sequence). V lost 3 bases to trimming and J lost 4 bases, with 7 bases between them. The length of the CDR3 is 12 residues. Written as DNA, the CDR3 is TGTGCCAGCAGCCAGGCCCATTACGAGCAGTACTTC. Translated: CASSQAHYEQYF.

The chain couples TRBV21-1 to TRBJ2-7; the DNA was not compared with TRBD1, the D call given in the table. TRBV21-1 corresponds to a pseudogene. This CDR3 has 13 amino acids. For the CDR3, the DNA is TGTGCCAGCAGCAAGCCCGGGACAGGGGTGCAGTACTTC. Residues: CASSKPGTGVQYF.

The chain links TRBV7-2 to TRBJ1-1; TRBD1 matches 7 bases. V gave up 4 bases and J gave up 8 bases; unmatched junction bases: 10. The germline gives CDR1 SGHTA, CDR2 FQGNSA. The CDR3 covers 14 residues. CDR3 sequence: CASSSTPGTVEAFF. CDR3 coding DNA: TGTGCCAGCAGCTCAACCCCCGGGACAGTGGAAGCTTTCTTT.

The chain employs TRBV11-2 and TRBJ1-1; a weak D match, TRBD1 (6 bases). The V end was cut by 5 bases, the J end by 4 bases, with 17 bases between. Germline V gene sequence: CDR1 SGHAT, CDR2 FQNNGV. This CDR3 is built from 15 residues. CDR3 amino acids: CASSLRGSGATEAFF. The CDR3, as DNA: TGTGCCAGCAGCCTGAGGGGGAGCGGGGCCACTGAAGCTTTCTTT.

A remark on this clone: This same CDR3 is encoded by further DNA sequences in the sample. The CDR3 loop reads CASSFSGNEKLFF. CDR3 coding DNA: TGCGCCAGCAGCTTCTCAGGGAACGAAAAACTGTTTTTT. The chain combines TRBV5-1 with TRBJ1-4, with D possibly matching TRBD1 (5 bases). From germline, CDR1 is SGHRS and CDR2 YFSETQ. The CDR3 runs 13 residues. Trimming shortened V by 2 bases and J by 8 bases, and 10 bases separated the two germline ends. Variable domain in full (rest from reference TRBV5-1 and TRBJ1-4): KAGVTQTPRYLIKTRGQQVTLSCSPISGHRSVSWYQQTPGQGLQFLFEYFSETQRNKGNFPGRFSGRQFSNSRSEMNVSTLELGDSALYLCASSFSGNEKLFFGSGTQLSVL.

V is TRBV7-3 and J is TRBJ2-1; the match to TRBD2 covers 11 bases. CDR3 size: 19 residues. The germline V gene encodes CDR1 SGHTA and CDR2 FQGTGA. V lost 4 bases to trimming and J lost 7 bases; unmatched junction nucleotides: 18. The DNA for the CDR3 is TGTGCCAGCAGCTCGCAACTAACGGGCCCTAGCGGGGGGAGGAATGAGCAGTTCTTC. Translation gives CASSSQLTGPSGGRNEQFF. Looking up the rest from reference TRBV7-3 and TRBJ2-1 gives the full variable domain: GAGVSQTPSNKVTEKGKYVELRCDPISGHTALYWYRQSLGQGPEFLIYFQGTGAADDSGLPNDRFFAVRPEGSVSTLKIQRTERGDSAVYLCASSSQLTGPSGGRNEQFFGPGTRLTVL.

The V call is TRBV5-1, the J call TRBJ2-7; the D gene is possibly TRBD1 (5 bases). Per germline, CDR1 SGHRS and CDR2 YFSETQ. Trimming cost V 0 bases and J 6 bases, with 16 bases left between them. This CDR3 contains 15 residues. The CDR3 loop reads CASSLGGAGSAEQYF. The CDR3 nucleotides read TGCGCCAGCAGCTTGGGTGGGGCCGGGTCCGCCGAGCAGTACTTC.

V usage is TRBV11-2 and J usage is TRBJ2-7; 7 bases are a match to TRBD1. The V gene end was trimmed by 5 bases and the J gene end by 5 bases; junction bases not matched to a gene: 12. This CDR3 region has 15 residues. CDR1 is SGHAT and CDR2 is FQNNGV in the germline V gene. This CDR3 is CASSHLGRDRDEQYF. The CDR3, as DNA: TGTGCCAGCAGCCACCTCGGAAGAGACAGGGACGAGCAGTACTTC. The whole variable domain, remainder taken from reference TRBV11-2 and TRBJ2-7, is EAGVAQSPRYKIIEKRQSVAFWCNPISGHATLYWYQQILGQGPKLLIQFQNNGVVDDSQLPKDRFSAERLKGVDSTLKIQPAKLEDSAVYLCASSHLGRDRDEQYFGPGTRLTVT.

This clone has more than one count but fewer than ten. The chain couples TRBV2 to TRBJ2-7, with 7 bases lining up with TRBD1. Germline-derived CDR1 and CDR2 are SNHLY and FYNNEI. The trim removed 5 bases at V and 3 bases at J, leaving 7 bases unmatched. The length of the CDR3 is 14 residues. The DNA for the CDR3 is TGTGCCAGCAGTTACACCGGGACAGACTACGAGCAGTACTTC. Amino acid sequence: CASSYTGTDYEQYF.

The CDR3 is CASSFQGLSDTEAFF. The CDR3 DNA sequence: TGCGCCAGCAGCTTTCAGGGCTTGTCGGACACTGAAGCTTTCTTT. This chain joins TRBV5-1 and TRBJ1-1; maybe TRBD1 (5 bases). V gave up 2 bases and J gave up 3 bases, with 14 bases separating them. Germline V gene lookup returns CDR1 SGHRS and CDR2 YFSETQ. CDR3 length equals 15 residues.

The chain is built from TRBV25-1 and TRBJ2-7, with D tentatively TRBD2 (5 bases). The CDR3 is 11 residues long. The V end lost 5 bases, the J end lost 6 bases, and 8 bases lay between the germline ends. Germline values: CDR1 MGHDK, CDR2 SYGVNS. The CDR3 loop reads CASSRGREQYF. Written as DNA, the CDR3 is TGTGCCAGCAGTCGGGGTCGCGAGCAGTACTTC.

V and J are TRBV6-5 and TRBJ1-2, with 10 bases matching TRBD1. The trim removed 2 bases at V and 5 bases at J, leaving 2 bases unmatched. CDR1 and CDR2 from the germline V gene are MNHEY and SVGAGI. The CDR3 length is 14 residues. The CDR3 reads CASSYGTGVYGYTF. The CDR3 DNA is TGTGCCAGCAGTTACGGGACAGGGGTGTATGGCTACACCTTC.

V usage is TRBV10-3 and J usage is TRBJ1-2, with a possible D match to TRBD1 (5 bases). The germline CDR1 and CDR2 sequences are ENHRY and SYGVKD. This CDR3 region has 14 residues. Trimming took 0 bases from V and 4 from J, leaving 9 bases between them. The CDR3: CAISESGGFYGYTF. DNA for the CDR3: TGTGCCATCAGTGAGTCGGGGGGTTTCTATGGCTACACCTTC.

The chain joins TRBV7-2 to TRBJ1-6; 8 bases fit TRBD1. This CDR3 region has 15 residues. V dropped 5 bases and J dropped 6; count of bases not matched to a gene: 6. Germline lookup yields CDR1 SGHTA and CDR2 FQGNSA. The CDR3 DNA sequence: TGTGCCAGCAGCGGTCGGGACAGGTTTAATTCACCCCTCCACTTT. Its protein product is CASSGRDRFNSPLHF.

The rearrangement uses TRBV5-1 and TRBJ1-3; 8 nucleotides match TRBD1. In germline, CDR1 is SGHRS, CDR2 YFSETQ. J was trimmed by 4 bases and V by 4 bases; bases with no gene match: 7. This CDR3 comprises 15 residues. DNA of the CDR3: TGCGCCAGCAGCCAGGACAGGGCCGTCGGAAACACCATATATTTT. Protein sequence: CASSQDRAVGNTIYF. The variable domain in full, completed from reference TRBV5-1 and TRBJ1-3, reads KAGVTQTPRYLIKTRGQQVTLSCSPISGHRSVSWYQQTPGQGLQFLFEYFSETQRNKGNFPGRFSGRQFSNSRSEMNVSTLELGDSALYLCASSQDRAVGNTIYFGEGSWLTVV.

This clone was counted a single time. This chain uses TRBV4-1 with TRBJ2-1; D remains ambiguous. CDR3 length: 13 residues. Trimming stripped 1 base from V and 9 bases from J, with 10 bases between. Per germline, CDR1 MGHRA and CDR2 YSYEKL. The CDR3 is CASSQVEATEQFF. The CDR3, as DNA: TGCGCCAGCAGCCAAGTTGAGGCTACTGAGCAGTTCTTC.

The rearrangement links TRBV4-1 to TRBJ2-3; a weak D match, TRBD1 (7 bases). Trimming removed 1 base from V and 5 bases from J, with 10 bases in between. This CDR3 is 14 amino acids long. Germline V gene sequence: CDR1 MGHRA, CDR2 YSYEKL. CDR3 amino acids: CASSQVQGGDTQYF. The CDR3 DNA follows: TGCGCCAGCAGCCAAGTCCAGGGGGGAGATACGCAGTATTTT.

This clone has only one observation. V is TRBV10-3 and J is TRBJ1-4, with D perhaps matching TRBD1 (5 bases). This CDR3 contains 16 residues. CDR1 and CDR2 (germline): ENHRY, SYGVKD. V lost 3 bases to trimming and J lost 2 bases, with 13 bases between them. The CDR3 reads CAISDKLGLTNEKLFF. CDR3 sequence (DNA): TGTGCCATCAGTGATAAGTTGGGGCTTACTAATGAAAAACTGTTTTTT.

Comment on this clone: One junction end does not reproduce the germline sequence, and a read error may be involved. This rearrangement joins TRBV2 to TRBJ2-7; 9 positions match TRBD1. This CDR3 comprises 14 residues. Looked up from germline, CDR1 is SNHLY and CDR2 is FYNNEI. CDR3: CASSGPTGGEQKSF. In DNA form, the CDR3 reads TGTGCCAGCAGTGGCCCGACAGGGGGGGAGCAGAAGAGCTTC.

This clone turned up a few times. V and J are TRBV11-3 and TRBJ2-7; possible D gene TRBD2, 6 bases. CDR1 and CDR2 from the germline V gene are SGHNT and YENEEA. Trimming left V 0 bases short and J 5 bases short, with 11 bases between. The CDR3 is 14 residues long. The CDR3 here is CASSLDGGVDEQYF. CDR3 DNA sequence: TGTGCCAGCAGCTTAGACGGGGGTGTGGACGAGCAGTACTTC.

This sequence joins TRBV19 and TRBJ1-5; D possibly corresponds to TRBD1 (6 bases). Germline V lookup: CDR1 LNHDA, CDR2 SQIVND (reference sequence). The length of the CDR3 is 19 residues. V lost 0 bases to trimming and J lost 0 bases, with 18 bases between them. The CDR3 bases are TGTGCCAGTAGTATAGATTTCCGGGAGGGGGGACCTAGCAATCAGCCCCAGCATTTT. It codes for CASSIDFREGGPSNQPQHF.